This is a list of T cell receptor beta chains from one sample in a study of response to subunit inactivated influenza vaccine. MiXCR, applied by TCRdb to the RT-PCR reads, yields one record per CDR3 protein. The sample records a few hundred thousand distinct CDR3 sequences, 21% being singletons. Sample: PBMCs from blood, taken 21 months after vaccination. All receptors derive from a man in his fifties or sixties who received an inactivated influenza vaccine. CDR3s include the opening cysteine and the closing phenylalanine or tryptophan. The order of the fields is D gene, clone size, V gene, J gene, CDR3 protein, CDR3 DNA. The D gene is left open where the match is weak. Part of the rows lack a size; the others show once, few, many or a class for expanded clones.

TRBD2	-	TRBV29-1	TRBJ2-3	CSVDGTSSADTQYF	TGCAGCGTTGATGGGACTAGCTCCGCAGATACGCAGTATTTT
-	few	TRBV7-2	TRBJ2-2	CASSPGTVGTGELFF	TGTGCCAGCAGCCCCGGGACTGTCGGCACCGGGGAGCTGTTTTTT
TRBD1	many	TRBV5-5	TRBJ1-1	CASSLEAGGGTEAFF	TGTGCCAGCAGCTTAGAGGCAGGGGGCGGCACTGAAGCTTTCTTT
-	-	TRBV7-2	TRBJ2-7	CASSLRRTPHEQYF	TGTGCCAGCAGCCTCCGTCGGACGCCCCACGAGCAGTACTTC
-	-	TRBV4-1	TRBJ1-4	CASSQPRAEKLFF	TGCGCCAGCAGCCAGCCCAGGGCCGAAAAACTGTTTTTT
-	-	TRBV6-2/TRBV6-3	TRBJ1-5	CASSLDSIRNQPQHF	TGTGCCAGCAGTCTGGACAGCATCCGTAATCAGCCCCAGCATTTT
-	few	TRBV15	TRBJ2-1	CATSSVYNEQFF	TGTGCCACCAGCTCAGTGTACAATGAGCAGTTCTTC
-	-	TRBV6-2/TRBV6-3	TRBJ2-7	CASSSPLTDYEQYF	TGTGCCAGCAGTTCCCCCCTAACCGACTACGAGCAGTACTTC
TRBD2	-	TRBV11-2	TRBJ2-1	CASSFSGRGEQFF	TGTGCCAGCAGCTTTAGCGGGAGAGGTGAGCAGTTCTTC
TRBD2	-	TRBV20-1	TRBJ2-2	CSARVRLADTGELFF	TGCAGTGCTAGAGTTCGACTAGCTGACACCGGGGAGCTGTTTTTT
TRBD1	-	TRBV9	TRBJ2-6	CASTQDRASGANVLTF	TGTGCCAGCACCCAGGACAGGGCGTCTGGGGCCAACGTCCTGACTTTC
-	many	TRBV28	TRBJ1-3	CASSLLGNTIYF	TGTGCCAGCAGTTTACTAGGAAACACCATATATTTT
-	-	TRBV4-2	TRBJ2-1	CASSQGENEQFF	TGTGCCAGCAGCCAAGGGGAAAATGAGCAGTTCTTC
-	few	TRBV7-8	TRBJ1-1	CASGEARRTEAFF	TGTGCCAGCGGAGAGGCGCGGAGGACTGAAGCTTTCTTT
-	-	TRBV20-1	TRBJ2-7	CSASRDGTYEQYF	TGCAGTGCTTCCCGGGACGGGACCTACGAGCAGTACTTC
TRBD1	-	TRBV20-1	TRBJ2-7	CSAPGQSYEQYF	TGCAGTGCTCCGGGACAGTCCTACGAGCAGTACTTC
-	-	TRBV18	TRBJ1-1	CASSPGLHGRRTEAFF	TGTGCCAGCTCACCCGGACTGCACGGGCGGAGGACTGAAGCTTTCTTT
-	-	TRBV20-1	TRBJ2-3	CSATQGTDTQYF	TGCAGTGCTACGCAGGGGACAGATACGCAGTATTTT
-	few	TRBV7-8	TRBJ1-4	CASSLGLQVNEKLFF	TGTGCCAGCAGCTTAGGTCTTCAGGTTAATGAAAAACTGTTTTTT
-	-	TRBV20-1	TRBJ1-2	CSARDGRAGYGYTF	TGCAGTGCTAGAGATGGCAGGGCTGGATATGGCTACACCTTC
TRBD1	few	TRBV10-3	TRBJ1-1	CAISDGTGPFEAFF	TGTGCCATCAGTGATGGGACAGGGCCCTTTGAAGCTTTCTTT
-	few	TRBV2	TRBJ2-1	CASSDQASLSYNEQFF	TGTGCCAGCAGTGACCAGGCCAGCCTCTCCTACAATGAGCAGTTCTTC
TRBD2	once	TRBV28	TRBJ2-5	CASRASGRETQYF	TGTGCCAGCAGGGCTAGCGGGAGAGAGACCCAGTACTTC
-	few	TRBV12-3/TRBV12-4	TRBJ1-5	CASRGRWDNQPQHF	TGTGCCAGCAGGGGACGGTGGGACAATCAGCCCCAGCATTTT
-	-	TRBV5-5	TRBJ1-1	CATRLDRVNTEAFF	TGTGCCACACGCTTAGACCGAGTGAACACTGAAGCTTTCTTT
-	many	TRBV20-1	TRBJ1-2	CSARDGSIHYGYTF	TGCAGTGCTAGAGATGGGAGCATCCACTATGGCTACACCTTC
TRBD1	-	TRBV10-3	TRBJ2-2	CAARQGTGELFF	TGTGCCGCTAGACAGGGAACCGGGGAGCTGTTTTTT
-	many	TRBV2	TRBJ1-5	CASMTERYSNQPQHF	TGTGCCAGCATGACAGAAAGATATAGCAATCAGCCCCAGCATTTT
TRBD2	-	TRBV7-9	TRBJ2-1	CASRALAGVSEQFF	TGTGCCAGCAGGGCGCTAGCGGGAGTTAGTGAGCAGTTCTTC
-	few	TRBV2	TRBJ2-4	CASSENTADIQYF	TGTGCCAGCAGTGAAAACACGGCGGACATTCAGTACTTC
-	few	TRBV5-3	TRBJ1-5	CARSCPTEQPQHF	TGTGCCAGAAGCTGCCCGACAGAACAGCCCCAGCATTTT
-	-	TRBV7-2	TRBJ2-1	CASSLGAAYNEQFF	TGTGCCAGCAGCTTGGGGGCAGCGTACAATGAGCAGTTCTTC
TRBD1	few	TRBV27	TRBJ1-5	CASSTIRQGAHQPQHF	TGTGCCAGCAGTACCATTCGACAGGGCGCGCATCAGCCCCAGCATTTT
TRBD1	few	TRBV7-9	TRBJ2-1	CASSDFRDRQFF	TGTGCCAGCAGCGACTTCCGGGACAGGCAGTTCTTC
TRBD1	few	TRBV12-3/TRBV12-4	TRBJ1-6	CASSFRGQDSPLHF	TGTGCCAGCAGCTTCAGGGGGCAGGATTCACCCCTCCACTTT
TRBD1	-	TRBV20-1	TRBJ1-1	CSAPDRGPNTEAFF	TGCAGTGCTCCTGACAGGGGCCCGAACACTGAAGCTTTCTTT
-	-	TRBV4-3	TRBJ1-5	CASSQVLGQPQHF	TGCGCCAGCAGCCAAGTGTTGGGCCAGCCCCAGCATTTT
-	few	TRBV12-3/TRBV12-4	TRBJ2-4	CASSFRAAIQYF	TGTGCCAGCAGCTTTCGGGCCGCTATTCAGTACTTC
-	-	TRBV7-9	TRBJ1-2	CASSSGEGFTF	TGTGCCAGCAGCTCGGGGGAGGGGTTCACCTTC
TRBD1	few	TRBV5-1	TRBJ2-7	CASSPGQGVEEQYF	TGCGCCAGCAGCCCTGGACAGGGGGTGGAGGAGCAGTACTTC
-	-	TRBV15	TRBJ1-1	CATSRDHSINTEAFF	TGTGCCACCAGCAGGGATCACTCAATTAACACTGAAGCTTTCTTT
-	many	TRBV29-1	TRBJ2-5	CSVGTGTGAETQYF	TGCAGCGTTGGCACAGGGACTGGGGCAGAGACCCAGTACTTC
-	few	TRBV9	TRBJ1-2	CASSSPPLYGYTF	TGTGCCAGCAGCTCCCCCCCCCTCTATGGCTACACCTTC